This paragraph covers one TCR beta chain sequence. The antigen remains unidentified. These data belong to a study of T cells in localized non-small cell lung cancer. V was pared by 0 bases and J by 4 bases, with 9 bases between. Germline V lookup: CDR1 ENHRY, CDR2 SYGVKD. The CDR3 has 14 amino acids. Study outcomes and limitations: Uninvolved adjacent lung had higher T cell clonality than tumor and all other tissues.

Method: immunoSEQ multiplex PCR; TCRdb's copy keeps in-frame clones and lacks some. The table shows 70,000 to 80,000 clones, with approximately 90% occurring only once. The chain employs TRBV10-3 and TRBJ1-1, with D unclear. The source material was peripheral blood, sampled before any cancer treatment. This receptor was identified in a woman aged 40-69 years with stage I squamous cell lung carcinoma. This CDR3 reads CAISESWQGTEAFF. The CDR3 bases are TGTGCCATCAGTGAGTCCTGGCAAGGCACTGAAGCTTTCTTT.